Sequencing of this T cell receptor beta chain was carried out in a study of blood T cell repertoires in COVID-19. As for the study in general: COVID-19 samples collected from the United States, Italy and Spain covered acute and convalescent phases.

Method: immunoSEQ multiplex PCR; TCRdb's copy keeps in-frame clones and lacks some. The sample lists 150,000 to 200,000 clones; around 87% were seen once. This CDR3 has 15 amino acids. Per the germline V gene, CDR1 is LNHDA and CDR2 is SQIVND (reference sequence). V lost 6 bases and J 8 bases, leaving 19 bases between the germline ends. Sequencing was performed on peripheral blood. This TCR was sampled from a woman aged 70 to 79 with COVID-19, enrolled during active disease. The chain carries TRBV19 and TRBJ1-4; a weak D match, TRBD1 (5 bases). The CDR3 reads CASSVTGTLWEKLFF. Written as DNA, the CDR3 is TGTGCCAGTAGCGTGACCGGGACTCTATGGGAAAAACTGTTTTTT.